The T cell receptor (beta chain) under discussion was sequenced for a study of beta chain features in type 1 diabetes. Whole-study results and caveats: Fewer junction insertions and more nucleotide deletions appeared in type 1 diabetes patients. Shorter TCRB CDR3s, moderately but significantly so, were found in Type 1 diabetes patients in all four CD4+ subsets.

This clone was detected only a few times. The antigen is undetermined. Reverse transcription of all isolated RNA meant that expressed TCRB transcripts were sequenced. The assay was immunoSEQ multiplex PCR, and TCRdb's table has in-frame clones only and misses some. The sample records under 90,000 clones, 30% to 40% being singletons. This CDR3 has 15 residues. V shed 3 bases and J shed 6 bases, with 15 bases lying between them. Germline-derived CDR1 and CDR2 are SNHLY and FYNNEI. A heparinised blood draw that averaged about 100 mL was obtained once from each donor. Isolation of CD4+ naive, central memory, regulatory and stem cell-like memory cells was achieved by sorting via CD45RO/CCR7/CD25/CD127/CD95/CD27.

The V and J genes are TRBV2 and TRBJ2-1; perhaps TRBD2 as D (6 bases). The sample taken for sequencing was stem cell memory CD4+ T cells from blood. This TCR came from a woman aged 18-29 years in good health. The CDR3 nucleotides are TGTGCCAGCAGTGAGGAACGGGAGAATAGCAATGAGCAGTTCTTC. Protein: CASSEERENSNEQFF.